Listed below are T cell receptor beta chains from one sample, sequenced in a study of cytomegalovirus exposure and HLA in healthy donors. Clones were read by immunoSEQ multiplex PCR, and TCRdb kept only the in-frame ones, dropping some. Of around 150,000 clones listed, roughly 80% were seen once; the top ten hold 2% to 2.5%. The sequenced sample consisted of PBMCs. The receptor set was obtained from a female donor in good health and CMV-seronegative. CDR3s include the opening cysteine and the closing phenylalanine or tryptophan. A D gene is named only where the DNA matches it firmly.

CDR3aa: CASSLAHRGNNSPLHF
j_gene: TRBJ1-6
d_gene: TRBD1
v_gene: TRBV5-5

CDR3aa: CASSLAGGSEKLFF
j_gene: TRBJ1-4
d_gene: -
v_gene: TRBV7-9

CDR3aa: CAWNRDKTGEAFF
j_gene: TRBJ1-1
d_gene: -
v_gene: TRBV30

CDR3aa: CASSSLAGPQETQYF
j_gene: TRBJ2-5
d_gene: -
v_gene: TRBV7-8

CDR3aa: CASRLVPPGPNTEAFF
j_gene: TRBJ1-1
d_gene: -
v_gene: TRBV12-2

CDR3aa: CASLIAPPDTGELFF
j_gene: TRBJ2-2
d_gene: -
v_gene: TRBV6-6

CDR3aa: CASSTPGTGNQPQHF
j_gene: TRBJ1-5
d_gene: TRBD1
v_gene: TRBV7-9

CDR3aa: CASSFKGKPYEQYF
j_gene: TRBJ2-7
d_gene: -
v_gene: TRBV5-4

CDR3aa: CASSVDGQGWTDTQYF
j_gene: TRBJ2-3
d_gene: TRBD1
v_gene: TRBV9

CDR3aa: CASRQGDQPQHF
j_gene: TRBJ1-5
d_gene: TRBD1
v_gene: TRBV19

CDR3aa: CAWSRGGGGIDEQFF
j_gene: TRBJ2-1
d_gene: TRBD2
v_gene: TRBV30

CDR3aa: CASRVGGADTGELFF
j_gene: TRBJ2-2
d_gene: -
v_gene: TRBV7-3

CDR3aa: CASGRTGEINSPLHF
j_gene: TRBJ1-6
d_gene: TRBD1
v_gene: TRBV18

CDR3aa: CASSPSNRGEETQYF
j_gene: TRBJ2-5
d_gene: TRBD1
v_gene: TRBV18

CDR3aa: CASSLTSGSSSGANVLTF
j_gene: TRBJ2-6
d_gene: TRBD2
v_gene: TRBV4-2

CDR3aa: CAWSVLELVGWNEQFF
j_gene: TRBJ2-1
d_gene: -
v_gene: TRBV30

CDR3aa: CASSQEGLAGHYEQYF
j_gene: TRBJ2-7
d_gene: TRBD2
v_gene: TRBV4-1

CDR3aa: CASSRDNNYGYTF
j_gene: TRBJ1-2
d_gene: -
v_gene: TRBV18

CDR3aa: CASSQLGTVSGNTIYF
j_gene: TRBJ1-3
d_gene: TRBD1
v_gene: TRBV4-1

CDR3aa: CASSSSRGDYNEQFF
j_gene: TRBJ2-1
d_gene: -
v_gene: TRBV19

CDR3aa: CAWNPKTGFGTGELFF
j_gene: TRBJ2-2
d_gene: TRBD1
v_gene: TRBV30

CDR3aa: CASSGTDTEAFF
j_gene: TRBJ1-1
d_gene: TRBD1
v_gene: TRBV18

CDR3aa: CSAQGFTGMNTEAFF
j_gene: TRBJ1-1
d_gene: -
v_gene: TRBV29-1

CDR3aa: CASSLVGGLTEAFF
j_gene: TRBJ1-1
d_gene: -
v_gene: TRBV5-1

CDR3aa: CASSDRTNQPQHF
j_gene: TRBJ1-5
d_gene: -
v_gene: TRBV7-2

CDR3aa: CASSRRWGDTQYF
j_gene: TRBJ2-3
d_gene: -
v_gene: TRBV5-1

CDR3aa: CAWSYQRGGPDTQYF
j_gene: TRBJ2-3
d_gene: TRBD2
v_gene: TRBV30

CDR3aa: CSFNEVASTDTQYF
j_gene: TRBJ2-3
d_gene: -
v_gene: TRBV29-1

CDR3aa: CASSLDSYNEQFF
j_gene: TRBJ2-1
d_gene: -
v_gene: TRBV7-2

CDR3aa: CSGGTWGTEAFF
j_gene: TRBJ1-1
d_gene: -
v_gene: TRBV29-1

CDR3aa: CASSLRQASSPLHF
j_gene: TRBJ1-6
d_gene: -
v_gene: TRBV5-4

CDR3aa: CASSSLPRNTEAFF
j_gene: TRBJ1-1
d_gene: -
v_gene: TRBV7-8

CDR3aa: CASSPDLFYEQYF
j_gene: TRBJ2-7
d_gene: -
v_gene: TRBV5-1

CDR3aa: CASRMGSSSGETQYF
j_gene: TRBJ2-5
d_gene: -
v_gene: TRBV6-5

CDR3aa: CASRLTGSSYNEQFF
j_gene: TRBJ2-1
d_gene: -
v_gene: TRBV2

CDR3aa: CASKKDRGDGYTF
j_gene: TRBJ1-2
d_gene: TRBD1
v_gene: TRBV10-2

CDR3aa: CAWSVLNEQFF
j_gene: TRBJ2-1
d_gene: -
v_gene: TRBV30

CDR3aa: CASSLWGDREETQYF
j_gene: TRBJ2-5
d_gene: TRBD1
v_gene: TRBV7-9

CDR3aa: CASSPQTGSPDTQYF
j_gene: TRBJ2-3
d_gene: TRBD1
v_gene: TRBV18

CDR3aa: CSVATGSRAFF
j_gene: TRBJ1-1
d_gene: -
v_gene: TRBV29-1

CDR3aa: CASSDAGSARKAFF
j_gene: TRBJ1-1
d_gene: -
v_gene: TRBV6-1